This T cell receptor (beta chain) is from a study of early T cells in non-severe SARS-CoV-2 infection. Germline CDR1 and CDR2: MNHNS and SASEGT. This CDR3 is 13 amino acids long. Trimming pared 6 bases from V and 0 bases from J, leaving 8 bases between. Individual cDNA molecules were tagged with unique molecular identifiers, the study reported. TCRdb itself ran the 5' RACE reads through MiXCR, one entry per CDR3 protein. This repertoire shows around 63,000 distinct CDR3 sequences, roughly 13% found once; its top ten account for around 5.1%. This clonotype was recorded many times. This TCR derives from an adult who was a healthcare worker with PCR-confirmed SARS-CoV-2 infection or an uninfected control (not recorded which). The chain carries TRBV6-1 and TRBJ1-1; a possible D gene is TRBD1 (5 bases). The specimen sequenced was whole blood. Here the CDR3 DNA reads TGTGCCAGCAGGGGGACTTTGAACACTGAAGCTTTCTTT. Its protein is CASRGTLNTEAFF.